Below, 7 T cell receptor beta chains from the same sample are listed, as sequenced in a study of T cell responses to AZD1222 COVID-19 vaccine. The assay was immunoSEQ multiplex PCR, and TCRdb's table has in-frame clones only and misses some. The table lists 130,000 to 150,000 clones, 85% to 90% of them singletons. The material sequenced was peripheral blood, taken on day 0 of AZD1222 vaccination. All receptors derive from an adult in good health.

The chain recombines TRBV3-1 (or the pseudogene TRBV3-2) with TRBJ2-3; D may be TRBD1 (6 bases). CDR3 size: 15 residues. Trimming left V 2 bases short and J 0 bases short, with 9 bases between. Germline V gene data show CDR1 as LGHDT and CDR2 as YNNKEL (reference sequence). As DNA, the CDR3 is TGTGCCAGCAGCCAATTGACAGGAAGCACAGATACGCAGTATTTT. Its translation: CASSQLTGSTDTQYF.

V is TRBV28 and J is TRBJ2-5; D not certain. The CDR3 totals 14 residues. Germline loops: CDR1 MDHEN, CDR2 SYDVKM. V lost 6 bases and J 5 bases, leaving 16 bases between the germline ends. DNA for the CDR3: TGTGCCAGCAGGTTGCAGGCGTCGAGGGAGACCCAGTACTTC. It specifies CASRLQASRETQYF.

The chain employs TRBV12-3 or TRBV12-4 and TRBJ1-2; 7 positions agree with TRBD1. Trimming took 1 base from V and 5 from J; bases not matched to a gene: 1. The CDR3 has 13 residues. CDR3: CASSLGDSYGYTF. CDR3 nucleotides: TGTGCCAGCAGTTTAGGGGACAGTTATGGCTACACCTTC.

The chain combines TRBV2 with TRBJ1-1; 9 bases line up with TRBD1. V dropped 8 bases and J dropped 8; count of bases not matched to a gene: 12. The CDR3 extends over 14 amino acids. Germline V CDR1 and CDR2: SNHLY, FYNNEI. The CDR3 DNA reads as TGTGCCAGCTTGGGAGGGGACAGGGTGGGCGAAGCTTTCTTT. Its protein product is CASLGGDRVGEAFF.

This clone was detected only once. The rearrangement joins TRBV19 to TRBJ1-5, with D maybe TRBD1 (5 bases). V was trimmed by 5 bases and J by 4 bases, leaving 9 bases between them. Per germline, CDR1 LNHDA and CDR2 SQIVND (reference sequence). The CDR3 has 13 residues. The CDR3, as DNA: TGTGCCAGTAGTGGGACGCGGAATCAGCCCCAGCATTTT. This gives the protein CASSGTRNQPQHF.

The chain combines TRBV9 with TRBJ2-7, with 7 positions matching TRBD2. The CDR3 totals 13 residues. J lost 5 bases, V lost 2 bases, and 4 bases had no gene match. Germline CDR1 is SGDLS and CDR2 is YYNGEE. The CDR3 DNA sequence: TGTGCCAGCAGCGTCGGGGGGACGAACGAGCAGTACTTC. Translating it yields CASSVGGTNEQYF.

This chain joins TRBV19 and TRBJ1-6; D is unclear. CDR3 length: 14 amino acids. Trimming stripped 10 bases from V and 6 bases from J, with 16 bases between. Germline assignment: CDR1 LNHDA and CDR2 SQIVND (reference sequence). In DNA, the CDR3 is TGTGCCACTAGCGGGCGGCCGAGTAATTCACCCCTCCACTTT. This sequence encodes CATSGRPSNSPLHF.